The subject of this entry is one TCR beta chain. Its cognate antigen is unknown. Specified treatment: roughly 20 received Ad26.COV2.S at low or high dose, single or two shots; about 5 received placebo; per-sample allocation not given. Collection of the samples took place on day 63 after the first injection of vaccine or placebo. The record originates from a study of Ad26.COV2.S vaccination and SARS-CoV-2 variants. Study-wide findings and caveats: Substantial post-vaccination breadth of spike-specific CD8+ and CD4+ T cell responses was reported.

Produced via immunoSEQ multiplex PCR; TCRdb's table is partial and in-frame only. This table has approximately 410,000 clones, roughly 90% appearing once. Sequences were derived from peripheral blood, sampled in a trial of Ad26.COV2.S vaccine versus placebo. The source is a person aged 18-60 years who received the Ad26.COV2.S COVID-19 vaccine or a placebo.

In DNA, the CDR3 is TGTGCCAGCAGTGAACTTGGGACAGGGCCCTATGGCTACACCTTC. Protein sequence: CASSELGTGPYGYTF. The V call is TRBV6-1, the J call TRBJ1-2, with 9 bases matching TRBD1. CDR1 MNHNS and CDR2 SASEGT come from the germline V gene. The CDR3 loop spans 15 amino acids. Losses at the gene ends were 2 bases for V and 4 bases for J; bases not matched to a gene: 5.